What follows are 26 T cell receptor beta chains derived from one specimen sequenced in a study of blood T cell repertoires in COVID-19. The assay was immunoSEQ multiplex PCR, and TCRdb's table has in-frame clones only and misses some. The sample carries roughly 120,000 clones, 86% recorded once. Sequencing input: peripheral blood. These TCRs come from a man aged 65-85 years who had recovered from COVID-19.

The chain uses TRBV19 and TRBJ2-3, with 11 positions matching TRBD2. Unmatched junction bases numbered 5, after V lost 7 bases and J lost 2 bases. The germline V gene has CDR1 LNHDA and CDR2 SQIVND (reference sequence). The CDR3 contains 15 residues. CDR3 nucleotides: TGTGCCAGTACCCTAGCGGGGGGCCTCACAGATACGCAGTATTTT. Translation: CASTLAGGLTDTQYF.

The chain links TRBV5-6 to TRBJ1-2; no reliable D call. The V gene's germline CDR1 is SGHDT and CDR2 YYEEEE. CDR3 size: 12 residues. V was clipped by 0 bases and J by 13 bases, with 13 bases between them. CDR3 nucleotide sequence: TGTGCCAGCAGCTTGGCCTCCCGGCGCGGCACCTTC. It specifies CASSLASRRGTF.

Here the CDR3 DNA reads TGTGCCAGTAGTAAAAGACCGGGAGGGGTTAGCAATCAGCCCCAGCATTTT. Translated: CASSKRPGGVSNQPQHF. This rearrangement joins TRBV19 to TRBJ1-5, with a weak D call TRBD1 (5 bases). The CDR3 contains 17 residues. Germline V gives CDR1 LNHDA, CDR2 SQIVND (reference sequence). Deletions cut 4 bases from V and 0 bases from J, with 16 bases between.

This sequence joins TRBV9 and TRBJ2-5; a possible D gene is TRBD1 (6 bases). V gave up 4 bases and J gave up 1 base, with 14 bases separating them. There are 15 residues in the CDR3. From germline, CDR1 is SGDLS and CDR2 YYNGEE. This CDR3 reads CASSPRDIAQETQYF. DNA of the CDR3: TGTGCCAGCAGCCCCCGGGACATTGCCCAAGAGACCCAGTACTTC.

This chain uses TRBV7-9 with TRBJ2-1, with 8 positions matching TRBD2. The CDR3 is made up of 16 amino acids. CDR1 SEHNR and CDR2 FQNEAQ come from the germline V gene (reference sequence). The J segment lost 4 bases and the V segment lost 7 bases, leaving 12 bases of the junction unmatched. CDR3 sequence reads: CASTTPTGGLYNEQFF. Written as DNA, the CDR3 is TGTGCCAGCACCACCCCGACGGGAGGGCTTTACAATGAGCAGTTCTTC.

The chain is built from TRBV7-3 and TRBJ2-3; the match to TRBD1 covers 8 bases. Trimming cost V 5 bases and J 4 bases; bases outside gene matches: 5. Germline CDR1 SGHTA, CDR2 FQGTGA. CDR3 length equals 14 residues. For the CDR3, the DNA is TGTGCCAGCAGCCAGGACAGGGCTTCAGATACGCAGTATTTT. Its translation: CASSQDRASDTQYF.

This rearrangement joins TRBV21-1 to TRBJ2-1; the table gives TRBD2 as D, unverified against the DNA. TRBV21-1 corresponds to a pseudogene. This CDR3 is built from 17 residues. CDR3 region: CASSGRIAGLSYNEQFF. The CDR3 DNA is TGTGCCAGCAGCGGACGTATAGCGGGACTCTCCTACAATGAGCAGTTCTTC.

V usage is TRBV7-2 and J usage is TRBJ2-7; TRBD1 is a possible D gene (7 bases). The germline CDR1 and CDR2 sequences are SGHTA and FQGNSA. Trimming cost V 2 bases and J 6 bases, with 17 bases left between them. The CDR3 length is 15 residues. CDR3 DNA sequence: TGTGCCAGCAGCTTAATGTTGTCAGGGGGGAGCGAGCAGTACTTC. It is translated as CASSLMLSGGSEQYF. Supplemented by reference TRBV7-2 and TRBJ2-7, the full variable domain reads GAGVSQSPSNKVTEKGKDVELRCDPISGHTALYWYRQSLGQGLEFLIYFQGNSAPDKSGLPSDRFSAERTGGSVSTLTIQRTQQEDSAVYLCASSLMLSGGSEQYFGPGTRLTVT.

The chain employs TRBV24-1 and TRBJ1-2, with 7 nucleotides matching TRBD1. This CDR3 contains 13 residues. The trim removed 4 bases at V and 8 bases at J, leaving 6 bases unmatched. Germline CDR1 is KGHDR and CDR2 is SFDVKD. The CDR3 sequence is CATSDVTGRGYTF. The CDR3 coding sequence is TGTGCCACCAGTGACGTGACAGGGAGAGGCTACACCTTC.

The chain combines TRBV7-3 with TRBJ2-2; D call uncertain. Deletions cut 5 bases from V and 1 base from J, with 8 bases between. The CDR3 has 14 residues. From germline, CDR1 is SGHTA and CDR2 FQGTGA. Here the CDR3 reads CASSPGGNTGELFF. The CDR3 bases are TGTGCCAGCAGCCCCGGCGGGAACACCGGGGAGCTGTTTTTT.

This clone was seen more than once but under ten times. The V gene is TRBV6-1, the J gene TRBJ2-7, with unresolved D. V lost 3 bases, J lost 0 bases, and 12 bases lay in between. Germline V gives CDR1 MNHNS, CDR2 SASEGT. The CDR3 spans 15 residues. In nucleotides, the CDR3 is TGTGCCAGCAGTGAGAATACAGCTTACTCCTACGAGCAGTACTTC. This gives the protein CASSENTAYSYEQYF.

This clone came up once. The V and J genes are TRBV11-1 and TRBJ2-5, with 9 bases matching TRBD2. With 3 bases clipped from V and 1 base from J, the junction kept 3 bases outside the gene matches. The germline V gene encodes CDR1 SGHAT and CDR2 FQDESV (reference sequence). The CDR3 is made up of 15 amino acids. The CDR3 DNA reads as TGTGCCAGCAGCTTGATGCGGGGGGGCCAAGAGACCCAGTACTTC. Protein product: CASSLMRGGQETQYF.

The rearrangement links TRBV7-6 to TRBJ2-1, with D possibly being TRBD2 (5 bases). The germline gives CDR1 SGHVS, CDR2 FNYEAQ. The CDR3 spans 16 residues. V lost 1 base to trimming and J lost 0 bases, with 10 bases between them. CDR3 DNA sequence: TGTGCCAGCAGCTTAGGACTACGGAGCTCCTACAATGAGCAGTTCTTC. Protein sequence: CASSLGLRSSYNEQFF.

The chain recombines TRBV28 with TRBJ2-3; D possibly corresponds to TRBD1 (6 bases). Looked up from germline, CDR1 is MDHEN and CDR2 is SYDVKM. V was shortened by 2 bases and J by 6 bases, with 15 bases between the two germline ends. The CDR3 extends over 15 amino acids. Written as DNA, the CDR3 is TGTGCCAGCAGTTTAGTATGGGACACGGCTGATACGCAGTATTTT. Translating gives CASSLVWDTADTQYF.

The DNA of the CDR3 is TGTGCCAGTAGTGTGGGACAGGGAGGTACCGGGGAGCTGTTTTTT. Amino acid sequence: CASSVGQGGTGELFF. This chain joins TRBV19 and TRBJ2-2; 9 bases fit TRBD1. Germline-derived CDR1 and CDR2 are LNHDA and SQIVND (reference sequence). The CDR3 is 15 residues long. With 5 bases clipped from V and 5 bases from J, the junction kept 6 bases outside the gene matches.

The CDR3 bases are TGTGCCAGCAGCCTTAATGCAGATACGCAGTATTTT. This translates into CASSLNADTQYF. The genes are TRBV28 and TRBJ2-3; D gene uncertain. V was trimmed by 6 bases and J by 4 bases, leaving 8 bases between them. This CDR3 contains 12 residues. Germline V gene data show CDR1 as MDHEN and CDR2 as SYDVKM. Full variable domain (missing parts from reference TRBV28 and TRBJ2-3): DVKVTQSSRYLVKRTGEKVFLECVQDMDHENMFWYRQDPGLGLRLIYFSYDVKMKEKGDIPEGYSVSREKKERFSLILESASTNQTSMYLCASSLNADTQYFGPGTRLTVL.

The V gene is TRBV11-2, the J gene TRBJ2-1, with 7 bases that match TRBD2. The CDR3 length is 15 residues. Germline trimming cut 2 bases from V and 7 bases from J; bases unmatched to any gene: 8. Germline CDR1 and CDR2: SGHAT and FQNNGV. The CDR3 reads CASSLRWEGLNEQFF. The CDR3 region has the DNA TGTGCCAGCAGCTTAAGATGGGAGGGCCTAAATGAGCAGTTCTTC.

J is TRBJ2-7 and V is TRBV7-9; the D gene is possibly TRBD1 (6 bases). In germline, CDR1 is SEHNR, CDR2 FQNEAQ (reference sequence). V lost 0 bases to trimming and J lost 2 bases, with 17 bases between them. CDR3 length: 17 amino acids. CDR3 nucleotides: TGTGCCAGCAGCTTAGCCCTTACAGGGTCCGAAACCTACGAGCAGTACTTC. It encodes CASSLALTGSETYEQYF.

J is TRBJ2-5 and V is TRBV5-1, with D possibly TRBD2 on 6 matching bases. The CDR3 sequence is 16 residues long. The ends were cut back, 2 bases at V and 4 bases at J, with 18 bases in the middle. Germline CDR1 and CDR2: SGHRS and YFSETQ. This chain's CDR3 is CASSLNPGGGGETQYF. For the CDR3, the DNA is TGCGCCAGCAGCTTAAACCCAGGTGGGGGAGGAGAGACCCAGTACTTC.

This CDR3 reads CASSTVQGYGYTF. CDR3 in DNA: TGTGCCAGCAGCACTGTACAGGGCTATGGCTACACCTTC. This chain joins TRBV7-9 and TRBJ1-2; D possibly corresponds to TRBD1 (6 bases). The germline gives CDR1 SEHNR, CDR2 FQNEAQ (reference sequence). The V end was cut by 5 bases, the J end by 4 bases, with 11 bases between. The CDR3 runs 13 residues.

The chain carries TRBV5-1 and TRBJ2-7; TRBD1 aligns across 9 bases. The trim removed 4 bases at V and 3 bases at J, leaving 8 bases unmatched. Looked up from germline, CDR1 is SGHRS and CDR2 is YFSETQ. The CDR3 loop spans 15 amino acids. The CDR3 here is CASSPGTGRDYEQYF. For the CDR3, the DNA is TGCGCCAGCAGCCCGGGGACAGGGCGGGACTACGAGCAGTACTTC.

The V call is TRBV28, the J call TRBJ2-3, with D possibly TRBD2 on 6 matching bases. The germline gives CDR1 MDHEN, CDR2 SYDVKM. V lost 1 base and J 1 base, leaving 9 bases between the germline ends. CDR3 size: 15 residues. CDR3 sequence: CASSLFTGGTDTQYF. The DNA for the CDR3 is TGTGCCAGCAGTTTATTCACGGGAGGCACAGATACGCAGTATTTT. Full variable domain (missing parts from reference TRBV28 and TRBJ2-3): DVKVTQSSRYLVKRTGEKVFLECVQDMDHENMFWYRQDPGLGLRLIYFSYDVKMKEKGDIPEGYSVSREKKERFSLILESASTNQTSMYLCASSLFTGGTDTQYFGPGTRLTVL.

The rearrangement uses TRBV4-1 and TRBJ2-7, with D perhaps TRBD2 (5 bases). This CDR3 has 17 amino acids. V gave up 4 bases and J gave up 0 bases, with 19 bases separating them. The germline CDR1 and CDR2 sequences are MGHRA and YSYEKL. CDR3 in amino acids: CASSPGFGAANSYEQYF. CDR3 nucleotide sequence: TGCGCCAGCAGCCCAGGCTTCGGAGCGGCTAACTCCTACGAGCAGTACTTC.

The chain uses TRBV27 and TRBJ1-2; TRBD1 agrees at 7 bases. Germline CDR1 reads MNHEY; CDR2 reads SMNVEV (reference sequence). Trimming cost V 3 bases and J 8 bases; bases outside gene matches: 6. CDR3 length: 13 amino acids. CDR3 nucleotide sequence: TGTGCCAGCAGTTTCAGGGGGGTCATGGGCTACACCTTC. Protein product: CASSFRGVMGYTF.

The chain carries TRBV27 and TRBJ2-5, with 9 bases that match TRBD1. The CDR3 loop spans 16 amino acids. J was trimmed by 4 bases and V by 6 bases; bases with no gene match: 12. The germline V gene has CDR1 MNHEY and CDR2 SMNVEV (reference sequence). The CDR3 DNA reads as TGTGCCAGCAGCCTAGCTCCACAGGGGGCCGGAGAGACCCAGTACTTC. Its translation: CASSLAPQGAGETQYF.

The chain employs TRBV5-1 and TRBJ1-6; TRBD1 matches at 8 bases. Germline CDR1 SGHRS, CDR2 YFSETQ. Unmatched junction bases numbered 8, after V lost 4 bases and J lost 5 bases. This CDR3 has 16 amino acids. In nucleotides, the CDR3 is TGCGCCAGCAGCGACAGCAAGACAGGGGATAATTCACCCCTCCACTTT. Its protein is CASSDSKTGDNSPLHF.